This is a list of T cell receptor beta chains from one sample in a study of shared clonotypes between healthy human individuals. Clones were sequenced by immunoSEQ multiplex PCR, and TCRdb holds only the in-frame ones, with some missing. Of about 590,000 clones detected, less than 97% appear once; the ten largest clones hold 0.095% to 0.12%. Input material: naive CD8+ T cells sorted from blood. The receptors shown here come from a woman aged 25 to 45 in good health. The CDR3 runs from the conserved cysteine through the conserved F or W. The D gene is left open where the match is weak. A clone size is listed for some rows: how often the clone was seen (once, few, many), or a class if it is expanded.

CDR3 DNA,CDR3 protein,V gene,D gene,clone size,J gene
TGCGCCAGCAGCTTGGCTTGGGGTGAGCAGTTCTTC,CASSLAWGEQFF,TRBV5-1,NA,NA,TRBJ2-1
TGTGCCAGCAGCTTAGCTGGGACAGGGAATAGCGAGACCCAGTACTTC,CASSLAGTGNSETQYF,TRBV7-9,TRBD1,NA,TRBJ2-5
TGCAGTGTTTCTTGGGGGTTGAGCGAGCAGTACTTC,CSVSWGLSEQYF,TRBV29-1,NA,NA,TRBJ2-7
TGTGCCAGCAGCTTAGCCCGGGACAGGGGGCTAGAGACCCAGTACTTC,CASSLARDRGLETQYF,TRBV7-8,TRBD1,NA,TRBJ2-5
TGCAGCGTTGACAGGGGAATATATGGCTACACCTTC,CSVDRGIYGYTF,TRBV29-1,NA,NA,TRBJ1-2
TGTGCCAGCAGCCGTCCCCACCGACAGGGGGTCTCAGATACGCAGTATTTT,CASSRPHRQGVSDTQYF,TRBV7-9,TRBD1,NA,TRBJ2-3
TGTGCCAGCAGCTTAGTGTCGGCAACCTACGAGCAGTACTTC,CASSLVSATYEQYF,TRBV7-9,NA,NA,TRBJ2-7
TGTGCCAGCAGCGATCTGACAGGGGAAGAGACCCAGTACTTC,CASSDLTGEETQYF,TRBV11-3,TRBD1,NA,TRBJ2-5
TGTGCCAGCAGTTACTCTGAGGGCTCAACCTACGAGCAGTACTTC,CASSYSEGSTYEQYF,TRBV6-5,NA,NA,TRBJ2-7
TGTGCCAGTAGTATTTGGGCGAACACTGAAGCTTTCTTT,CASSIWANTEAFF,TRBV19,NA,NA,TRBJ1-1
TGTGCCAGCAGCTTTGCTGAACTCTCTGGGGCCAACGTCCTGACTTTC,CASSFAELSGANVLTF,TRBV7-2,NA,NA,TRBJ2-6
TGTGCCAGCAGTTCCAGAGGGGGCTACGAGCAGTACTTC,CASSSRGGYEQYF,TRBV27,NA,NA,TRBJ2-7
TGTGCCAGCAGCTTGGATCGCGGGAGCTCCTACAATGAGCAGTTCTTC,CASSLDRGSSYNEQFF,TRBV5-6,TRBD2,NA,TRBJ2-1
TGTGCCAGCAGTGTTTGGACAGACCAAGAGACCCAGTACTTC,CASSVWTDQETQYF,TRBV6-1,NA,NA,TRBJ2-5
TGTGCCAGTTCACTCAATCCGGGACGTAGCTCTGGGGCCAACGTCCTGACTTTC,CASSLNPGRSSGANVLTF,TRBV19,NA,NA,TRBJ2-6
TGTGCCAGCAGTCACGGCACTAGCGGATATGGCACAGATACGCAGTATTTT,CASSHGTSGYGTDTQYF,TRBV27,TRBD2,NA,TRBJ2-3
TGTGCCAGTAGTATCACCAGGGGGACCAGCACAGATACGCAGTATTTT,CASSITRGTSTDTQYF,TRBV19,TRBD1,NA,TRBJ2-3
TGCGCCAGCAGCCAAGGTGGCCGGGCGCAACTGTTTTTT,CASSQGGRAQLFF,TRBV4-1,NA,NA,TRBJ1-4
TGTGCCAGCAATCCAAAGGGCGCCCTCTACAATGAGCAGTTCTTC,CASNPKGALYNEQFF,TRBV9,NA,NA,TRBJ2-1
TGTGCCAGCAGCAGAGTGGCTAGCGGCACAGATACGCAGTATTTT,CASSRVASGTDTQYF,TRBV7-9,NA,once,TRBJ2-3
TGTGCCAGCAACGGCGGCACGAACACCGGGGAGCTGTTTTTT,CASNGGTNTGELFF,TRBV5-4,NA,NA,TRBJ2-2
TGTGCCAGCAGCCCGACAGGCCCTGAGGGAGAGCAGTACTTC,CASSPTGPEGEQYF,TRBV6-6,NA,NA,TRBJ2-5
TGTGCCAGCAGCGGGGAGCGGTACAATGAGCAGTTCTTC,CASSGERYNEQFF,TRBV7-9,NA,NA,TRBJ2-1
TGTGCCAGCAGCCAAGATACCAGGAACACTGAAGCTTTCTTT,CASSQDTRNTEAFF,TRBV14,NA,NA,TRBJ1-1
TGTGCCAGCAGTTACTCGCTTTCGGAGGTGAACACTGAAGCTTTCTTT,CASSYSLSEVNTEAFF,TRBV6-6,NA,NA,TRBJ1-1
TGTGCCAGCAGTCCCCTAAAGGGGGGGAACTATGGCTACACCTTC,CASSPLKGGNYGYTF,TRBV28,NA,NA,TRBJ1-2
TGCGCCAGCAGCCAGGAACAGGGGGCGCCGGGCTACACCTTC,CASSQEQGAPGYTF,TRBV4-1,TRBD1,NA,TRBJ1-2
TGTGCCAGCTCACCAAATCGTGGTAGAGCTAACTATGGCTACACCTTC,CASSPNRGRANYGYTF,TRBV18,NA,NA,TRBJ1-2
TGCGCCAGCAGCCCCTTCTTTTCGGACCTCAATTACAATGAGCAGTTCTTC,CASSPFFSDLNYNEQFF,TRBV4-1,NA,NA,TRBJ2-1
TGTGCCAGCAGCTCCCAAACAGGAGTGGGGAGTCAGCCCCAGCATTTT,CASSSQTGVGSQPQHF,TRBV5-6,NA,NA,TRBJ1-5
TGTGCCAGCAGATATGAGGGCTACCAAGAGACCCAGTACTTC,CASRYEGYQETQYF,TRBV2,NA,NA,TRBJ2-5
TGTGCCAGCAGCCCCGGAGGACGCGGGAGCAACACAGATACGCAGTATTTT,CASSPGGRGSNTDTQYF,TRBV11-2,TRBD2,NA,TRBJ2-3
TGTGCCAGCAGTCCCTCCGTGAGCTACGAGCAGTACTTC,CASSPSVSYEQYF,TRBV28,NA,NA,TRBJ2-7
TGTGCCAGCAGCACGACCCGAGGGGGGGCGAGGTCCTACGAGCAGTACTTC,CASSTTRGGARSYEQYF,TRBV28,NA,NA,TRBJ2-7
TGTGCCAGCAGTTCCCGGACAGGGGGCAGTGAGACCCAGTACTTC,CASSSRTGGSETQYF,TRBV27,TRBD1,NA,TRBJ2-5
TGTGCCAGCAGTGTAGAGGCCCCGGCATCCTACGAGCAGTACTTC,CASSVEAPASYEQYF,TRBV6-5,NA,NA,TRBJ2-7
TGCGCCAGCAGCTTTAAACCTTGGGGACAGGGCTATGGCTACACCTTC,CASSFKPWGQGYGYTF,TRBV5-1,TRBD1,NA,TRBJ1-2
TGTGCCAGCAGCTTAGAAAGAAGCGGAACCTACGAGCAGTACTTC,CASSLERSGTYEQYF,TRBV7-6,NA,once,TRBJ2-7
TGTGCCAGCAGTGAATATCGTGGGGGGACTGAGCAGTTCTTC,CASSEYRGGTEQFF,TRBV2,NA,NA,TRBJ2-1
TGTGCCTGGTCTGGGCATGAGCAGTTCTTC,CAWSGHEQFF,TRBV30,NA,NA,TRBJ2-1
TGTGCCAGCAATCTAGGGCCCGGGTCCGTAGGATTCTACGAGCAGTACTTC,CASNLGPGSVGFYEQYF,TRBV28,NA,NA,TRBJ2-7
TGTGCCAGCAGTTTTGCGGGGACAGTGTCAACCGGGGAGCTGTTTTTT,CASSFAGTVSTGELFF,TRBV28,NA,NA,TRBJ2-2
TGTGCCAGCAGCTCCCGGCCGGGATCGGGCACAGATACGCAGTATTTT,CASSSRPGSGTDTQYF,TRBV5-6,NA,once,TRBJ2-3
TGCAGCGTTGAATGGAGGGCCTACAATGAGCAGTTCTTC,CSVEWRAYNEQFF,TRBV29-1,NA,NA,TRBJ2-1
TGTGCCAGCAACAGACGGGTCTTAGGAATGAACACTGAAGCTTTCTTT,CASNRRVLGMNTEAFF,TRBV11-3,NA,NA,TRBJ1-1
TGTGCCAGCAGCAGGACAGACAATCAGCCCCAGCATTTT,CASSRTDNQPQHF,TRBV7-9,NA,NA,TRBJ1-5
TGTGCCAGCTCACCACCTAGGGCGGGGAATGAGCAGTTCTTC,CASSPPRAGNEQFF,TRBV18,NA,once,TRBJ2-1
TGTGCCAGCAGCGACACTAGCTCCTACGAGCAGTACTTC,CASSDTSSYEQYF,TRBV7-2,NA,NA,TRBJ2-7
TGTGCCAGCAGCTTAGGTCTAGCGAGAAGTAACTACGAGCAGTACTTC,CASSLGLARSNYEQYF,TRBV11-2,NA,NA,TRBJ2-7
TGTGCCAGCAGCTTAGTACGGTACATAGAGGGAGACGGTGAAGCTTTCTTT,CASSLVRYIEGDGEAFF,TRBV7-8,NA,NA,TRBJ1-1
TGTGCCAGCAGTTACGGTGCGGGCTCGGGTGAAGCTTTCTTT,CASSYGAGSGEAFF,TRBV6-5,NA,once,TRBJ1-1
TGTGCCAGCAGCCTACCTCGGGATGGATACGAGCAGTACTTC,CASSLPRDGYEQYF,TRBV7-9,NA,NA,TRBJ2-7
TGCAGCGTTGACCCCGACCGGGAGGGCCGTGATGAGCAGTTCTTC,CSVDPDREGRDEQFF,TRBV29-1,TRBD2,once,TRBJ2-1
TGTGCCAGCAGTTCCCTAGGGGTTGAAGAGCAGTACTTC,CASSSLGVEEQYF,TRBV28,NA,NA,TRBJ2-7
TGTGCCAGCAGCGCCGGGACTAGCGGGAGCAATGAGCAGTTCTTC,CASSAGTSGSNEQFF,TRBV9,TRBD2,once,TRBJ2-1